Following are 19 T cell receptor beta chains from one sample sequenced in a study of CD8 T cells in Susac syndrome. With random hexamers, roughly 0.5 to 1 ug RNA was reverse transcribed. MiXCR was run by TCRdb on the immunoSEQ multiplex PCR reads, yielding one entry per CDR3 protein. Of more than 95,000 distinct CDR3 sequences listed, just under 95% are singletons. The sample was CD8+ T cells from PBMCs. These receptors were taken from a human donor with Susac syndrome.

This chain links TRBV19 with TRBJ1-1; D gene unclear. Germline CDR1 reads LNHDA; CDR2 reads SQIVND (reference sequence). The CDR3 is made up of 12 amino acids. V lost 10 bases to trimming and J lost 1 base, with 10 bases between them. The CDR3 region has the DNA TGTGCCACCCAGACCGAGAACACTGAAGCTTTCTTT. This codes for CATQTENTEAFF.

The J gene is TRBJ1-2, the V gene TRBV20-1; D uncertain. The germline CDR1 and CDR2 sequences are DFQATT and SNEGSKA (reference sequence). The CDR3 loop spans 15 amino acids. V was cut by 3 bases and J by 0 bases, with 14 bases left in between. DNA of the CDR3: TGCAGTGCTAGTGATTCGGAGGGAACTAACTATGGCTACACCTTC. It specifies CSASDSEGTNYGYTF.

V is TRBV27 and J is TRBJ1-3; D gene ambiguous. V was clipped by 5 bases and J by 2 bases, with 10 bases between them. This CDR3 is built from 14 residues. Per germline, CDR1 MNHEY and CDR2 SMNVEV (reference sequence). CDR3 protein: CASSSVSTGNTIYF. The CDR3 DNA reads as TGTGCCAGCAGTAGCGTCTCGACTGGAAACACCATATATTTT.

The rearrangement uses TRBV20-1 and TRBJ2-1; possibly TRBD2 for D (6 bases). V lost 0 bases, J lost 9 bases, and 18 bases lay in between. This CDR3 spans 15 amino acids. CDR1 is DFQATT, CDR2 SNEGSKA, per germline (reference sequence). CDR3 loop: CSARDAASDTSEQFF. CDR3 coding DNA: TGCAGTGCTAGAGATGCGGCTAGCGATACCAGTGAGCAGTTCTTC.

The chain carries TRBV7-8 and TRBJ1-1; 10 nucleotides align to TRBD1. This CDR3 is built from 15 residues. V was clipped by 4 bases and J by 3 bases; unmatched bases: 5. Germline CDR1 and CDR2: SGHVS and FQNEAQ. Written as DNA, the CDR3 is TGTGCCAGCAGCTCAGGGACAGGGGCGGACACTGAAGCTTTCTTT. Translation gives CASSSGTGADTEAFF.

V gene TRBV9 combines with J gene TRBJ2-5, with D perhaps matching TRBD2 (7 bases). Trimming stripped 4 bases from V and 1 base from J, with 11 bases between. The CDR3 covers 14 residues. Germline CDR1 reads SGDLS; CDR2 reads YYNGEE. This chain's CDR3 is CASSIGGAQETQYF. The CDR3 bases are TGTGCCAGCAGCATAGGGGGGGCCCAAGAGACCCAGTACTTC.

The V and J genes are TRBV30 and TRBJ1-5, with D perhaps matching TRBD1 (6 bases). Germline CDR1 reads GTSNPN; CDR2 reads SVGIG (reference sequence). The V end was cut by 3 bases, the J end by 6 bases, with 12 bases between. This CDR3 comprises 13 residues. CDR3 DNA: TGTGCCTGGAGCTGGGGGGCGGGTCAGCCCCAGCATTTT. Translating it yields CAWSWGAGQPQHF.

The chain employs TRBV6-4 and TRBJ2-1, with 9 bases fitting TRBD2. CDR1 is MRHNA and CDR2 is SNTAGT in the germline V gene. The CDR3 runs 14 residues. After removal of 3 bases from V and 4 bases from J, the junction contained 1 base not matched to a gene. CDR3 coding DNA: TGTGCCAGCAGTGAGCGGGAGGGATACAATGAGCAGTTCTTC. Protein sequence: CASSEREGYNEQFF.

There are a few counts of this clonotype. The V and J genes are TRBV6-4 and TRBJ2-3, with D tentatively TRBD2 (5 bases). Per the germline V gene, CDR1 is MRHNA and CDR2 is SNTAGT. The CDR3 consists of 15 residues. V shed 0 bases and J shed 1 base, with 8 bases lying between them. CDR3 amino acids: CASSDSRGGTDTQYF. CDR3 nucleotide sequence: TGTGCCAGCAGTGACTCCCGGGGAGGCACAGATACGCAGTATTTT.

The chain couples TRBV12-3 or TRBV12-4 to TRBJ2-1; D is ambiguous. CDR3 size: 15 residues. V shed 5 bases and J shed 3 bases, with 14 bases lying between them. The DNA for the CDR3 is TGTGCCAGCAGTGCCCCTAGTAGGGACTACAATGAGCAGTTCTTC. The encoded protein is CASSAPSRDYNEQFF.

The chain employs TRBV13 and TRBJ2-7; D gene unclear. CDR3 length equals 13 residues. The ends were cut back, 0 bases at V and 1 base at J, with 4 bases in the middle. From germline, CDR1 is PRHDT and CDR2 FYEKMQ (reference sequence). CDR3 nucleotides: TGTGCCAGCAGCTTAGGAAAATCCTACGAGCAGTACTTC. Amino acids: CASSLGKSYEQYF.

The V and J genes are TRBV20-1 and TRBJ2-2, with unresolved D. The CDR3 consists of 15 residues. Trimming removed 0 bases from V and 6 bases from J, with 14 bases in between. The germline gives CDR1 DFQATT, CDR2 SNEGSKA (reference sequence). CDR3 sequence: CSAREGPWDSGELFF. CDR3 nucleotide sequence: TGCAGTGCTAGAGAAGGTCCTTGGGATTCCGGGGAGCTGTTTTTT.

The rearrangement uses TRBV4-3 and TRBJ1-1; TRBD1 might be the D (5 bases). V gave up 0 bases and J gave up 0 bases, with 11 bases separating them. The CDR3 has 16 residues. Germline loops: CDR1 LGHNA, CDR2 YSLEER. The CDR3 bases are TGCGCCAGCAGCCAAGATCGGGGGACTCTGAACACTGAAGCTTTCTTT. It yields the protein CASSQDRGTLNTEAFF.

This sequence joins TRBV12-3 or TRBV12-4 and TRBJ1-2; 9 nucleotides align to TRBD1. The V and J ends lost 6 bases and 4 bases, in that order; junction bases with no gene match: 3. This CDR3 is built from 13 residues. This CDR3 reads CASRPQGAYGYTF. DNA for the CDR3: TGTGCCAGCAGGCCACAGGGGGCCTATGGCTACACCTTC.

This chain joins TRBV12-3 or TRBV12-4 and TRBJ2-1; 7 bases are shared with TRBD1. This CDR3 contains 15 residues. The V and J ends lost 5 bases and 5 bases, in that order; junction bases with no gene match: 9. CDR3 nucleotide sequence: TGTGCCAGCAGTAAAACCACCGACAGGGACAATGAGCAGTTCTTC. It is translated as CASSKTTDRDNEQFF.

The chain employs TRBV19 and TRBJ2-4; no definite D call. In germline, CDR1 is LNHDA, CDR2 SQIVND (reference sequence). The length of the CDR3 is 13 residues. Trimming removed 5 bases at V and 1 base at J, with 6 bases between. CDR3 DNA: TGTGCCAGTAGTCCCTGGGCCAAAAACATTCAGTACTTC. Its translation: CASSPWAKNIQYF.

J is TRBJ2-7 and V is TRBV4-1; D remains ambiguous. V shed 1 base and J shed 7 bases, with 5 bases lying between them. CDR3 length: 11 residues. Germline V lookup: CDR1 MGHRA, CDR2 YSYEKL. DNA for the CDR3: TGCGCCAGCAGCCAAGGGCGAGAGCAGTACTTC. Amino acid sequence: CASSQGREQYF.

The chain carries TRBV29-1 and TRBJ2-7, with D perhaps TRBD2 (7 bases). The CDR3 runs to 13 residues. Germline CDR1 reads SQVTM; CDR2 reads ANQGSEA. The V end was cut by 7 bases, the J end by 4 bases, with 17 bases between. In DNA form, the CDR3 reads TGCAGCGGAAGGGGGGGGCTGGGGTACGAGCAGTACTTC. Its protein is CSGRGGLGYEQYF.

The chain joins TRBV27 to TRBJ2-1; 8 bases map to TRBD2. V trimming: 5 bases; J trimming: 5 bases; junction bases outside the gene matches: 11. Germline-derived CDR1 and CDR2 are MNHEY and SMNVEV (reference sequence). The CDR3 totals 16 residues. The CDR3 DNA follows: TGTGCCAGCAGTCCCCCCCCAGCGGGAGTAGACAATGAGCAGTTCTTC. Residues: CASSPPPAGVDNEQFF.